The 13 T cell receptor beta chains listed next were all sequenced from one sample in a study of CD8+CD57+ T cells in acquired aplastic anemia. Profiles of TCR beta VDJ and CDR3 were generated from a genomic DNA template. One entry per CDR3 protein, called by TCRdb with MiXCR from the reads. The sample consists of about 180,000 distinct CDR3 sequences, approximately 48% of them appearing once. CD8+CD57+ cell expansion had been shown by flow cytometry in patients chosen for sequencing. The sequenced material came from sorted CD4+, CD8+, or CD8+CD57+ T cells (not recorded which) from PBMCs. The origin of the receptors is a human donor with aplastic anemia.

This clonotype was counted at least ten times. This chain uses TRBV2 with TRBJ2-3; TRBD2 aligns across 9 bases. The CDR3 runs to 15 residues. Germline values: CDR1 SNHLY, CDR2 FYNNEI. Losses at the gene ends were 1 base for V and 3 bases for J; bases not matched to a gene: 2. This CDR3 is CASSEGGGGTDTQYF. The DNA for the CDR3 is TGTGCCAGCAGTGAAGGCGGGGGGGGGACAGATACGCAGTATTTT.

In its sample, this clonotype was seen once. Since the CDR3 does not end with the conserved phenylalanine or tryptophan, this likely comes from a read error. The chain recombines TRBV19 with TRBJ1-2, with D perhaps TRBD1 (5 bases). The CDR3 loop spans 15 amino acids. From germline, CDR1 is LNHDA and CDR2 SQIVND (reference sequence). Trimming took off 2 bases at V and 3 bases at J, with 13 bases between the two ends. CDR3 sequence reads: CASSIRQGGDYGYTL. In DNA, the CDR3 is TGTGCCAGTAGTATACGCCAGGGAGGTGACTATGGCTACACCTTA.

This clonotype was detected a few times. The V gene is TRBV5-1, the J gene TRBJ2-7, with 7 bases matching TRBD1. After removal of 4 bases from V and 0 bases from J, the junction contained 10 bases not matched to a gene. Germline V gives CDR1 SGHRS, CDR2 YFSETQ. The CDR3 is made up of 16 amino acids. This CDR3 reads CASSEPTGLLSYEQYF. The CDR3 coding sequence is TGCGCCAGCAGCGAGCCGACAGGGCTCCTCTCCTACGAGCAGTACTTC.

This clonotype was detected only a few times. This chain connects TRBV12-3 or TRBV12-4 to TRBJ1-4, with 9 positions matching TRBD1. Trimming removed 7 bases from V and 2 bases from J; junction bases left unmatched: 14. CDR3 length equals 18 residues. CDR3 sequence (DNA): TGTGCCAGCACCCTTGTTGGGACAGGGAGTTTTACTAATGAAAAACTGTTTTTT. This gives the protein CASTLVGTGSFTNEKLFF.

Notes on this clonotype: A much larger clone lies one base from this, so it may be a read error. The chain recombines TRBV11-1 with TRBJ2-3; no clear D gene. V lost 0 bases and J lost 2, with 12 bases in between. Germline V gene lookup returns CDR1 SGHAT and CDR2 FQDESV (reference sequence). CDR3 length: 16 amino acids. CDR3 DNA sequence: TGTGCCAGCAGCTTAGCACCCGGGTGGGACACAGATACGCAGTATTTT. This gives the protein CASSLAPGWDTDTQYF.

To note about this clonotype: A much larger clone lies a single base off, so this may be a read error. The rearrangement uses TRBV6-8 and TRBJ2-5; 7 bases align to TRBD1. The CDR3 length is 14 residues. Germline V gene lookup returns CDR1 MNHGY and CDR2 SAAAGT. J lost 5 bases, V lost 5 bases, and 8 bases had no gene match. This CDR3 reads CASSPGTVGETQYF. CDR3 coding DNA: TGTGCCAGCAGTCCCGGGACAGTGGGGGAGACCCAGTACTTC.

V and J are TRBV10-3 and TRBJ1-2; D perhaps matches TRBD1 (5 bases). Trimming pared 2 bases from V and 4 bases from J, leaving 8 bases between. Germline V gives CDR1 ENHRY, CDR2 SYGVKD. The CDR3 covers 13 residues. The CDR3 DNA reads TGTGCCATCAGTGAGGCTAGGGGCTATGGCTACACCTTC. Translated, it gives CAISEARGYGYTF.

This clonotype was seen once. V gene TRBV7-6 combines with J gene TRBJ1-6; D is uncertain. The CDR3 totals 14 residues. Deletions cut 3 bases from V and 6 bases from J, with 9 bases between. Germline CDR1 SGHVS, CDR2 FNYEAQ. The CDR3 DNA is TGTGCCAGCAGCTTCGAGGAGATTAATTCACCCCTCCACTTT. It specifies CASSFEEINSPLHF.

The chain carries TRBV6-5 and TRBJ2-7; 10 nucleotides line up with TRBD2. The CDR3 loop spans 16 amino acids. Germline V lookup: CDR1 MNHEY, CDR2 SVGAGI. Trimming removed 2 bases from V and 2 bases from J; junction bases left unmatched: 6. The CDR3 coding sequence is TGTGCCAGCAGTTACGGGCTAGCGGGAGCGGCCTACGAGCAGTACTTC. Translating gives CASSYGLAGAAYEQYF.

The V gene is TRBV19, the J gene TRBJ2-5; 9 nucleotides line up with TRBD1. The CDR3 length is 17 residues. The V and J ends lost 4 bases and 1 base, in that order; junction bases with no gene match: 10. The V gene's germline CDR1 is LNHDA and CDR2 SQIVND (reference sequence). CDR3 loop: CASSKPGQGVSQETQYF. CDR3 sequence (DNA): TGTGCCAGTAGTAAACCGGGACAGGGAGTTTCCCAAGAGACCCAGTACTTC.

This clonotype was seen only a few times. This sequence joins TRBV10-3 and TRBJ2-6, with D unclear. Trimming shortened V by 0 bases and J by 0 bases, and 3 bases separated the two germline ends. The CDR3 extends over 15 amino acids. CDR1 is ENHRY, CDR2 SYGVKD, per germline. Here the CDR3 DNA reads TGTGCCATCAGTGAGTCGCTCTCTGGGGCCAACGTCCTGACTTTC. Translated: CAISESLSGANVLTF.

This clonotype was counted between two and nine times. CDR3 amino acids: CASSFVREQYF. In DNA form, the CDR3 reads TGTGCCAGCAGCTTCGTCCGCGAGCAGTACTTC. V usage is TRBV7-2 and J usage is TRBJ2-7; the D is unclear. The CDR3 contains 11 residues. The germline V gene has CDR1 SGHTA and CDR2 FQGNSA. Trimming cost V 3 bases and J 6 bases, with 6 bases left between them.

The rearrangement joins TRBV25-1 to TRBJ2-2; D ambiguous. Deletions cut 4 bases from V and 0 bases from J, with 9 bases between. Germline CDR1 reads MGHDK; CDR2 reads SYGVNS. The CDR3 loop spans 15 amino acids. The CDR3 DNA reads TGTGCCAGCAGTGGATTTGGGGCGAACACCGGGGAGCTGTTTTTT. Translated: CASSGFGANTGELFF.